The source of this TCR beta chain is a study of blood T cells in healthy people across ages. CDR3 length: 15 residues. Next came a second PCR, run for roughly 6 to 11 cycles, which used a sample-barcoded 5' primer along with a J-beta primer mix. Using its own MiXCR run on the 5' RACE reads, TCRdb lists one record per CDR3 protein. Here the sample spans around 1,000,000 distinct CDR3 sequences, about 25% being singletons. The same sample was also used in a study of T cells of mothers and their children. As that study records: Sample barcodes and 2-4 random nucleotides came from the second PCR's M1S primer. Relative to unrelated pairs, biologically related mother-child dyads exhibited marginally greater, non-significant overlap.

This TCR came from a girl aged 2 to 10 in good health. The chain has TRBV21-1 and TRBJ1-1; TRBD1, the D gene given by the table, was not confirmed from the DNA. TRBV21-1 is recorded as a pseudogene. The sequencing input was blood. The CDR3 spells CASTRETGSDTEAFF. Written as DNA, the CDR3 is TGTGCCAGCACTCGGGAGACAGGGAGCGACACTGAAGCTTTCTTT.